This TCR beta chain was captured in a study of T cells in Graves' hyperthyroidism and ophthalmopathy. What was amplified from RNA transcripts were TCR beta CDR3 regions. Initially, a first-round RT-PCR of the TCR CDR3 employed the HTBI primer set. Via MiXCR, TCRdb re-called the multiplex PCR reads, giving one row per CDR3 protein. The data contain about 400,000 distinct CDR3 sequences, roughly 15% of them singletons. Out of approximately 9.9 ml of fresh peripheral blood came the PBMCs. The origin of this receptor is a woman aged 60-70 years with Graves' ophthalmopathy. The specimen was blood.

The CDR3 loop reads CASSLIWGSPDSTDTQYF. CDR3 nucleotide sequence: TGTGCCAGCAGCTTAATCTGGGGGAGTCCCGATAGCACAGATACGCAGTATTTT. The chain joins TRBV7-9 to TRBJ2-3; D tentatively reads TRBD1 or TRBD2 (5 bases each). This CDR3 region has 18 residues. The V and J ends lost 2 bases and 0 bases respectively, with 18 bases between them. Per germline, CDR1 SEHNR and CDR2 FQNEAQ (reference sequence).